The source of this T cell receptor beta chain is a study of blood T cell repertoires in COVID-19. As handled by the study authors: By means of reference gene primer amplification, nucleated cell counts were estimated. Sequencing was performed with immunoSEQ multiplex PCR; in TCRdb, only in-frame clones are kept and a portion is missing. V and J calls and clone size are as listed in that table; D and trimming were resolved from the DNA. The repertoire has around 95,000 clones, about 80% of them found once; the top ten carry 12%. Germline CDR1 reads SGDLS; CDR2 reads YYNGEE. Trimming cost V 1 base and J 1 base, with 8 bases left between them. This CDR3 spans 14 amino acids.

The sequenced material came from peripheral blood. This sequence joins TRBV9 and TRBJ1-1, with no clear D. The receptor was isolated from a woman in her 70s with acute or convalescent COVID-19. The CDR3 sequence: CASSVSGPNTEAFF. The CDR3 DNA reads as TGTGCCAGCAGCGTAAGCGGACCGAACACTGAAGCTTTCTTT.